Listed below are T cell receptor beta chains from one sample, sequenced in a study of T cells in localized non-small cell lung cancer. Sequencing was performed with immunoSEQ multiplex PCR; in TCRdb, only in-frame clones are kept and a portion is missing. The sample yields some 50,000 clones, approximately 86% seen once. Specimen: PBMCs, collected before any cancer treatment. Receptors were obtained from a female donor with stage II lung adenocarcinoma. The CDR3 runs from the conserved cysteine through the conserved F or W. Each record gives: clone size, J gene, V gene, D gene, CDR3 DNA, CDR3 protein. The D gene is left open where the match is weak. The size field is filled for only some rows; it gives once, few, many or a size class.

abundance: -
j_gene: TRBJ1-2
v_gene: TRBV6-6
d_gene: -
CDR3nt: TGTGCCATAGAAACGGTCCGCTACACCTTC
CDR3aa: CAIETVRYTF

abundance: -
j_gene: TRBJ2-7
v_gene: TRBV2
d_gene: -
CDR3nt: TGTGCCAGCAGTGAGGCTGACAGAGACTACGAGCAGTACTTC
CDR3aa: CASSEADRDYEQYF

abundance: once
j_gene: TRBJ2-2
v_gene: TRBV9
d_gene: -
CDR3nt: TGTGCCAGCAGCGTAGCTAGATCCGGGGAGCTGTTTTTT
CDR3aa: CASSVARSGELFF

abundance: -
j_gene: TRBJ1-2
v_gene: TRBV7-9
d_gene: -
CDR3nt: TGTGCCAGCAGCCGCGGGGTTTCCTATGGCTACACCTTC
CDR3aa: CASSRGVSYGYTF

abundance: -
j_gene: TRBJ2-1
v_gene: TRBV5-1
d_gene: TRBD2
CDR3nt: TGCGCCAGCAGCACACCCGGGACTAGCTCCAATGAGCAGTTCTTC
CDR3aa: CASSTPGTSSNEQFF

abundance: -
j_gene: TRBJ1-1
v_gene: TRBV9
d_gene: -
CDR3nt: TGTGCCAGCAGCGTGGAAGGGGCCCAGGGCACTGAAGCTTTCTTT
CDR3aa: CASSVEGAQGTEAFF

abundance: -
j_gene: TRBJ2-3
v_gene: TRBV19
d_gene: TRBD2
CDR3nt: TGTGCCAGTAGTATCCCCGGGGGGTCTAGCACAGATACGCAGTATTTT
CDR3aa: CASSIPGGSSTDTQYF

abundance: -
j_gene: TRBJ1-4
v_gene: TRBV4-1
d_gene: -
CDR3nt: TGCGCCAGCAGCCAGGACCCCCGAGGTAATGAAAAACTGTTTTTT
CDR3aa: CASSQDPRGNEKLFF

abundance: once
j_gene: TRBJ2-5
v_gene: TRBV19
d_gene: TRBD2
CDR3nt: TGTGCCAGTAGTATAGCCTTTAGCGGGGGGGCGGAGACCCAGTACTTC
CDR3aa: CASSIAFSGGAETQYF

abundance: few
j_gene: TRBJ1-2
v_gene: TRBV19
d_gene: -
CDR3nt: TGTGCCAGTAGTCTGACGGCTAACTATGGCTACACCTTC
CDR3aa: CASSLTANYGYTF

abundance: -
j_gene: TRBJ1-1
v_gene: TRBV5-1
d_gene: -
CDR3nt: TGCGCCAGCAGTCAGGGGAACACTGAAGCTTTCTTT
CDR3aa: CASSQGNTEAFF

abundance: -
j_gene: TRBJ2-1
v_gene: TRBV9
d_gene: -
CDR3nt: TGTGCCAGCAGCGTTGTGCGCGGCCGCTACAATGAGCAGTTCTTC
CDR3aa: CASSVVRGRYNEQFF

abundance: few
j_gene: TRBJ1-5
v_gene: TRBV2
d_gene: TRBD1
CDR3nt: TGTGCCAGCAGTGAATGGACAGGCTACAATCAGCCCCAGCATTTT
CDR3aa: CASSEWTGYNQPQHF

abundance: -
j_gene: TRBJ2-1
v_gene: TRBV7-8
d_gene: -
CDR3nt: TGTGCCAGCAGCCTCCGACAGTCTCCCCCAATTTACAATGAGCAGTTCTTC
CDR3aa: CASSLRQSPPIYNEQFF

abundance: few
j_gene: TRBJ1-2
v_gene: TRBV29-1
d_gene: -
CDR3nt: TGCAGCGTTGAGGGCAGCGACTATGGCTACACCTTC
CDR3aa: CSVEGSDYGYTF

abundance: -
j_gene: TRBJ2-7
v_gene: TRBV7-9
d_gene: TRBD2
CDR3nt: TGTGCCAGCAGTTTAACCGGACTAGCGGGGGCTGCCTTC
CDR3aa: CASSLTGLAGAAF

abundance: -
j_gene: TRBJ1-1
v_gene: TRBV7-3
d_gene: -
CDR3nt: TGTGCCAGCAGCCGGGACCGACGAACTGAAGCTTTCTTT
CDR3aa: CASSRDRRTEAFF

abundance: -
j_gene: TRBJ1-5
v_gene: TRBV19
d_gene: TRBD1
CDR3nt: TGTGCCAGTAGTATAGAGATTAGGGACAGTTGGAATAGCAATCAGCCCCAGCATTTT
CDR3aa: CASSIEIRDSWNSNQPQHF

abundance: once
j_gene: TRBJ2-7
v_gene: TRBV7-9
d_gene: -
CDR3nt: TGTGCCAGCAGCTCGACCACACTTTACGAGCAGTACTTC
CDR3aa: CASSSTTLYEQYF

abundance: -
j_gene: TRBJ2-5
v_gene: TRBV11-2
d_gene: -
CDR3nt: TGTGCCAGCAGCTTAGGACAGAAAGAGACCCAGTACTTC
CDR3aa: CASSLGQKETQYF

abundance: -
j_gene: TRBJ1-1
v_gene: TRBV6-5
d_gene: -
CDR3nt: TGTGCCAGCAGTTGGGGGACGGACGGAGTTGAAGCTTTCTTT
CDR3aa: CASSWGTDGVEAFF

abundance: -
j_gene: TRBJ2-4
v_gene: TRBV11-2
d_gene: -
CDR3nt: TGTGCCAGCAGCCCCCAGGGCGTAGCCAAAAACATTCAGTACTTC
CDR3aa: CASSPQGVAKNIQYF

abundance: -
j_gene: TRBJ2-4
v_gene: TRBV14
d_gene: TRBD1
CDR3nt: TGTGCCAGCAGCCTCGGGACAGGACCTCGGTACTTC
CDR3aa: CASSLGTGPRYF